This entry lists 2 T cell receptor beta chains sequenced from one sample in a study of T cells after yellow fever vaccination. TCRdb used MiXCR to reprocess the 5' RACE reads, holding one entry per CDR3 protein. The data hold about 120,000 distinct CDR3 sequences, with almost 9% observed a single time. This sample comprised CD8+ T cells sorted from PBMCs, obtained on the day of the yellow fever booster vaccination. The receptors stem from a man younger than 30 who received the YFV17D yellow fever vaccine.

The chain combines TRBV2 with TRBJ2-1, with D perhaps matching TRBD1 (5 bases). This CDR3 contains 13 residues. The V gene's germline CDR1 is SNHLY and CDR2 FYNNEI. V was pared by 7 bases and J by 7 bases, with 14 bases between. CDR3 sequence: CASNKPGWNEQFF. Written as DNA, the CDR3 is TGTGCCAGCAACAAACCAGGGTGGAATGAGCAGTTCTTC.

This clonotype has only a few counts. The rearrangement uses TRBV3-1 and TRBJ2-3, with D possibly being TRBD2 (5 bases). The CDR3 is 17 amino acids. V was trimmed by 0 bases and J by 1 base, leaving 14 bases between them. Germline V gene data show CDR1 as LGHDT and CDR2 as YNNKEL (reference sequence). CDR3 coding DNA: TGTGCCAGCAGCCAAGAACGGGGATTTACTGGCACAGATACGCAGTATTTT. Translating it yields CASSQERGFTGTDTQYF.